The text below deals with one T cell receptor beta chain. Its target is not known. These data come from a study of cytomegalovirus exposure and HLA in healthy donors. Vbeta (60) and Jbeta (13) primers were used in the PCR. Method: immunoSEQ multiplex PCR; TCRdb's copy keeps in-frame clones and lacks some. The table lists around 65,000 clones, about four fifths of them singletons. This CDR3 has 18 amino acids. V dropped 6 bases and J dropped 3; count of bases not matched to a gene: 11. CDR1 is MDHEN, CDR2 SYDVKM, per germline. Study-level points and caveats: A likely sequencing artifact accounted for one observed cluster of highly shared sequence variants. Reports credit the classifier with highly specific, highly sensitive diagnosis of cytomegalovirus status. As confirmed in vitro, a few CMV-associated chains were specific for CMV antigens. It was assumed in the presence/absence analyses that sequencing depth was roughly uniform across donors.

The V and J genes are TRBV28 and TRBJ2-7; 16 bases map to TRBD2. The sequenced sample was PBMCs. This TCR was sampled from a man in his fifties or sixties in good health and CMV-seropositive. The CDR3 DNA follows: TGTGCCAGCAGCCCGGGACTAGCGGGAGGGGTTGTCCTCTACGAGCAGTACTTC. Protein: CASSPGLAGGVVLYEQYF.